This TCR beta chain comes out of a study of T cells after yellow fever vaccination. It was through 5'RACE template switching that TCR cDNA was made, with a universal primer site and UMIs added. TCRdb fed the 5' RACE reads into MiXCR, producing one record per CDR3 protein. The table includes 350,000 to 550,000 distinct CDR3 sequences, approximately 18% detected once. This CDR3 is built from 15 residues. CDR1 and CDR2 from the germline V gene are LGHNA and YNFKEQ. Trimming stripped 3 bases from V and 2 bases from J, with 13 bases between. The specimen was PBMCs, collected before the yellow fever booster vaccination. This chain connects TRBV4-2 to TRBJ2-5; D is unresolved. The TCR comes from a man between 18 and 35 years old who received the YFV17D yellow fever vaccine. This chain's CDR3 is CASSHGESEQETQYF. In DNA, the CDR3 is TGTGCCAGCAGCCACGGCGAGTCGGAACAAGAGACCCAGTACTTC.